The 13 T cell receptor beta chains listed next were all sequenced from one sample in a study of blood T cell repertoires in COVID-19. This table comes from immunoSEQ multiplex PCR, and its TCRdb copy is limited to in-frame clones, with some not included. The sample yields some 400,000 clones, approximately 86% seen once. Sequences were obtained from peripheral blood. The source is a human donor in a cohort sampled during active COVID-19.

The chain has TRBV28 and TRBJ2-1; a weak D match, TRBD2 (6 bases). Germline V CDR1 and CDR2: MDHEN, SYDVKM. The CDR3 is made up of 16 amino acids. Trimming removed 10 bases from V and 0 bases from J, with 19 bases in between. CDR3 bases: TGTGCCACCGGCCTCGGGACTTCGAGCTCCTACAATGAGCAGTTCTTC. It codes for CATGLGTSSSYNEQFF.

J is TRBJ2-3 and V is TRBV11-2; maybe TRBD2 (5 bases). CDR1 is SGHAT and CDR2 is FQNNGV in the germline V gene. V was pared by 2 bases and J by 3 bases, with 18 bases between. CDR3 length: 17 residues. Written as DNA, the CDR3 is TGTGCCAGCAGCTTATCGGGGAAGGTCTTCGAGACAGATACGCAGTATTTT. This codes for CASSLSGKVFETDTQYF.

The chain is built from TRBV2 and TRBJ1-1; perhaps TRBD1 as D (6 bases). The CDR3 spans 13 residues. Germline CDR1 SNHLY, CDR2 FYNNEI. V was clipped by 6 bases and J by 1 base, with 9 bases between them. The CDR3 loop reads CASRQGSNTEAFF. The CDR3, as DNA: TGTGCCAGCAGACAGGGCTCGAACACTGAAGCTTTCTTT.

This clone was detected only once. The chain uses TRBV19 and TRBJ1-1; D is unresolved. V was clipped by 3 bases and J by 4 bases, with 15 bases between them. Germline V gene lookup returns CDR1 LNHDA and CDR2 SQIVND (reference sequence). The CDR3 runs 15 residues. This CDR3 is CASSILVEEVTEAFF. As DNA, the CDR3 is TGTGCCAGTAGTATTCTCGTGGAGGAAGTCACTGAAGCTTTCTTT.

In nucleotides, the CDR3 is TGTGCCAGCAGCGCTACAGGGGGCGGCGGGGAGCTGTTTTTT. Protein sequence: CASSATGGGGELFF. V gene TRBV7-8 combines with J gene TRBJ2-2; the match to TRBD1 covers 9 bases. V lost 5 bases, J lost 7 bases, and 5 bases stayed unmatched. Germline-derived CDR1 and CDR2 are SGHVS and FQNEAQ. CDR3 size: 14 residues.

This CDR3 reads CSASGAGMAQFF. The CDR3 DNA reads TGCAGTGCTAGTGGGGCGGGAATGGCGCAGTTCTTC. V gene TRBV20-1 combines with J gene TRBJ2-1, with TRBD2 as a possible D gene (6 bases). The CDR3 runs to 12 residues. Trimming took 3 bases from V and 12 from J, leaving 15 bases between them. Germline CDR1 reads DFQATT; CDR2 reads SNEGSKA (reference sequence).

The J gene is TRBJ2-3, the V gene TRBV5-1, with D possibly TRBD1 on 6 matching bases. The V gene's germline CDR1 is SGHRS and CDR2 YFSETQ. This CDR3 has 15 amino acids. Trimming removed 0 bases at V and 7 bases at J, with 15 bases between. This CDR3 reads CASSLGQGSINTQYF. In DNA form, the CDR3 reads TGCGCCAGCAGCTTGGGCCAGGGGAGTATCAATACGCAGTATTTT.

The CDR3: CASSPSGQGFGQYF. CDR3 in DNA: TGTGCCAGCAGCCCATCTGGGCAGGGTTTCGGGCAGTACTTC. The rearrangement joins TRBV9 to TRBJ2-7; maybe TRBD1 (5 bases). The ends were cut back, 4 bases at V and 9 bases at J, with 20 bases in the middle. The CDR3 is made up of 14 amino acids. The germline CDR1 and CDR2 sequences are SGDLS and YYNGEE.

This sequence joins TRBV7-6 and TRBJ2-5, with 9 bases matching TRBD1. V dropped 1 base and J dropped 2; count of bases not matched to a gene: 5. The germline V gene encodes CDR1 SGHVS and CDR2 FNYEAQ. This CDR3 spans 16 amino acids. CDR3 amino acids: CASSLGTGVLQETQYF. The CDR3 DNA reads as TGTGCCAGCAGCTTAGGGACAGGGGTCCTTCAAGAGACCCAGTACTTC.

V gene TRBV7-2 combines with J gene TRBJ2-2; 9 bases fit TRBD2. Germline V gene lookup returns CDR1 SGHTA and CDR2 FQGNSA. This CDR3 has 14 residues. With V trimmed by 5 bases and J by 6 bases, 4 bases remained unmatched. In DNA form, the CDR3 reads TGTGCCAGCAGCCCTTTAGCGGGGGCCGGGGAGCTGTTTTTT. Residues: CASSPLAGAGELFF.

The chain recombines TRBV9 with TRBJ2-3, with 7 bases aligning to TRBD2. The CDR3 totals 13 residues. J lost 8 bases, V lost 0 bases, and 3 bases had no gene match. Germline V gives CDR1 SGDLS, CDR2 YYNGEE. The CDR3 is CASSVAASGTQYF. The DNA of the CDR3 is TGTGCCAGCAGCGTAGCAGCTAGCGGTACGCAGTATTTT.

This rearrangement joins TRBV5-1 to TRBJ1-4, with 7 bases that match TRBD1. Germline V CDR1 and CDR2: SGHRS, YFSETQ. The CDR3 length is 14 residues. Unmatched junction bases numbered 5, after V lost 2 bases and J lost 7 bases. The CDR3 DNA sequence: TGCGCCAGCAGCTTCCAGCCAGGGGGTGAAAAACTGTTTTTT. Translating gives CASSFQPGGEKLFF. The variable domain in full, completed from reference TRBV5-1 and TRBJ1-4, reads KAGVTQTPRYLIKTRGQQVTLSCSPISGHRSVSWYQQTPGQGLQFLFEYFSETQRNKGNFPGRFSGRQFSNSRSEMNVSTLELGDSALYLCASSFQPGGEKLFFGSGTQLSVL.

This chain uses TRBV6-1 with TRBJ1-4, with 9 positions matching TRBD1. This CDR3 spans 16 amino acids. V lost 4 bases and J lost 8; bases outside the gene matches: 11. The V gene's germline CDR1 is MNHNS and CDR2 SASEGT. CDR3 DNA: TGTGCCAGCAGTGCAGCACCGGGACAGGGAGACGAAAAACTGTTTTTT. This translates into CASSAAPGQGDEKLFF.